This T cell receptor (beta chain) came from a study of blood T cell repertoires in COVID-19. The CDR3 sequence is 15 residues long. V was pared by 6 bases and J by 3 bases, with 9 bases of the junction left unmatched. Germline V gene data show CDR1 as SGHVS and CDR2 as FNYEAQ. The assay was immunoSEQ multiplex PCR, and TCRdb's table has in-frame clones only and misses some. The sample shows roughly 170,000 clones, 81% of them seen only once. The TCR was taken from a woman between 40 and 50 years old with acute COVID-19. The sequenced sample consisted of PBMCs or T cells enriched from blood (not recorded which). The chain uses TRBV7-6 and TRBJ2-7; 9 nucleotides agree with TRBD1. The CDR3 is CASSTPGQGLYEQYF. The CDR3 region has the DNA TGTGCCAGCAGTACCCCGGGACAGGGACTCTACGAGCAGTACTTC.